This is a list of T cell receptor beta chains from one sample in a study of beta chain features in type 1 diabetes. The table came from immunoSEQ multiplex PCR; TCRdb's copy has only in-frame clones and leaves some out. The table lists around 250,000 clones, 25% to 30% of them singletons. The sequencing sample was made of central memory CD4+ T cells from blood. These receptors were taken from a man aged 25-45 years in good health. CDR3s include the opening cysteine and the closing phenylalanine or tryptophan. D genes are given only for firm matches. Size is omitted from some rows. Given values are once, few, many or a class for expanded clones.

>-|TRBV4-2|TRBJ2-1|-
CASSQDDGKYNEQFF
TGTGCCAGCAGCCAAGATGACGGTAAATACAATGAGCAGTTCTTC
>few|TRBV5-4|TRBJ2-1|TRBD2
CASSRSISGTYNEQFF
TGTGCCAGCAGCCGGAGCATCAGCGGGACCTACAATGAGCAGTTCTTC
>-|TRBV5-1|TRBJ1-3|TRBD1
CASRPGQGGNTIYF
TGCGCCAGCAGGCCGGGACAGGGTGGAAACACCATATATTTT
>many|TRBV7-2|TRBJ2-1|-
CASSLSVSPNNEQFF
TGTGCCAGCAGCTTAAGCGTGAGCCCCAACAATGAGCAGTTCTTC
>-|TRBV6-5|TRBJ2-7|-
CASSFKLQADEQYF
TGTGCCAGCAGTTTCAAACTGCAGGCTGACGAGCAGTACTTC
>-|TRBV7-6|TRBJ2-1|TRBD1
CASSPRDSTYNEQFF
TGTGCCAGCAGCCCTCGGGACAGTACTTACAATGAGCAGTTCTTC
>-|TRBV6-6|TRBJ1-2|TRBD1
CASSTRDSEAGYTF
TGTGCCAGCAGTACGCGGGACAGCGAAGCAGGCTACACCTTC
>few|TRBV9|TRBJ2-1|TRBD1
CASSAAGTGGFDEQFF
TGTGCCAGCAGCGCCGCCGGGACAGGGGGCTTCGATGAGCAGTTCTTC
>-|TRBV6-1|TRBJ2-5|-
CASRPGSETQYF
TGTGCCAGCAGGCCTGGGTCGGAGACCCAGTACTTC
>many|TRBV2|TRBJ2-1|-
CASGPLDNYNEQFF
TGTGCCAGCGGGCCTCTTGATAACTACAATGAGCAGTTCTTC
>many|TRBV30|TRBJ2-4|-
CASKVPPGDIQYF
TGTGCCTCGAAAGTACCGCCCGGAGACATTCAGTACTTC
>few|TRBV7-2|TRBJ2-1|-
CASSLGSGTRSYNEQFF
TGTGCCAGCAGCTTAGGTAGCGGAACAAGATCCTACAATGAGCAGTTCTTC
>-|TRBV7-7|TRBJ1-1|-
CASSVRLNTEAFF
TGTGCCAGCAGCGTCCGGCTGAACACTGAAGCTTTCTTT
>-|TRBV29-1|TRBJ2-1|TRBD2
CSVETRDYRNEQFF
TGCAGCGTTGAAACCCGGGACTACAGGAATGAGCAGTTCTTC
>-|TRBV12-5|TRBJ1-1|-
CASGSTVNTEAFF
TGTGCTAGTGGCTCCACAGTGAACACTGAAGCTTTCTTT
>-|TRBV18|TRBJ2-7|-
CASSSGYYEQYF
TGTGCCAGCTCATCCGGCTATTACGAGCAGTACTTC
>few|TRBV10-3|TRBJ1-2|-
CAISENTINYGYTF
TGTGCCATCAGTGAAAACACAATTAACTATGGCTACACCTTC
>few|TRBV5-6|TRBJ1-2|-
CASSSIGRTNYGYTF
TGTGCCAGCAGCTCCATCGGACGCACGAACTATGGCTACACCTTC
>few|TRBV12-2|TRBJ2-1|-
CASRLERTRSSYNEQFF
TGTGCAAGTCGCTTAGAAAGGACAAGGAGCTCCTACAATGAGCAGTTCTTC
>-|TRBV9|TRBJ1-1|TRBD1
CASSFGQGGTEAFF
TGTGCCAGCAGCTTCGGACAGGGCGGAACTGAAGCTTTCTTT
>-|TRBV13|TRBJ2-1|TRBD1
CASSTRQGSEQFF
TGTGCCAGCAGCACCCGACAGGGAAGTGAGCAGTTCTTC
>-|TRBV18|TRBJ2-1|-
CASSPQDRSVYNEQFF
TGTGCCAGCTCACCACAAGACCGGTCGGTCTACAATGAGCAGTTCTTC
>-|TRBV29-1|TRBJ2-1|TRBD2
CSVVQSGRYNEQFF
TGCAGCGTCGTACAAAGCGGGAGGTACAATGAGCAGTTCTTC
>-|TRBV6-1|TRBJ2-5|-
CASRRIGGGGETQYF
TGTGCCAGCAGGAGAATAGGGGGTGGTGGAGAGACCCAGTACTTC
>few|TRBV10-3|TRBJ1-1|-
CAISSPSSTEAFF
TGTGCCATCAGTTCACCATCATCCACTGAAGCTTTCTTT
>many|TRBV7-9|TRBJ2-1|TRBD1
CASSGRQGDEQFF
TGTGCCAGCAGCGGACGGCAGGGGGATGAGCAGTTCTTC
>-|TRBV5-6|TRBJ2-3|-
CASSTGLILTDTQYF
TGTGCCAGCAGCACTGGACTTATACTCACAGATACGCAGTATTTT
>few|TRBV7-2|TRBJ1-2|-
CASSQALQGWGYGYTF
TGCGCCAGCAGCCAAGCCTTACAGGGCTGGGGCTATGGCTACACCTTC
>many|TRBV5-1|TRBJ2-6|-
CASSRDSSGANVLTF
TGCGCCAGCAGTCGTGACAGCTCTGGGGCCAACGTCCTGACTTTC
>many|TRBV2|TRBJ2-1|-
CASRLDREQFF
TGTGCCAGCAGACTGGATCGGGAGCAGTTCTTC
>-|TRBV5-6|TRBJ2-2|TRBD2
CASSLGTRGPGELFF
TGTGCCAGCAGCCTCGGGACTAGGGGACCCGGGGAGCTGTTTTTT
>few|TRBV7-8|TRBJ2-7|TRBD1
CASSLDRGYDEQYF
TGTGCCAGCAGCTTGGACAGGGGTTACGACGAGCAGTACTTC
>-|TRBV15|TRBJ1-2|-
CATSRDSRSTNYGYTF
TGTGCCACCAGCAGAGATTCCAGGAGTACTAACTATGGCTACACCTTC
>few|TRBV5-4|TRBJ2-3|-
CASSFTQGRTQYF
TGTGCCAGCAGCTTTACTCAGGGGCGTACGCAGTATTTT
>few|TRBV4-3|TRBJ2-1|TRBD2
CASSRGTSGLYNEQFF
TGCGCCAGCAGCCGGGGGACTAGCGGACTCTACAATGAGCAGTTCTTC
>-|TRBV5-1|TRBJ1-1|-
CASSLNRVETEAFF
TGCGCCAGCAGCTTGAACAGGGTTGAGACTGAAGCTTTCTTT
>-|TRBV6-5|TRBJ2-1|-
CASRGTVTYNEQFF
TGTGCCAGCAGGGGGACGGTCACCTACAATGAGCAGTTCTTC
>many|TRBV30|TRBJ2-2|TRBD2
CAWSPGGSNTGELFF
TGTGCCTGGAGTCCGGGAGGCAGCAACACCGGGGAGCTGTTTTTT
>-|TRBV1|TRBJ2-7|-
CTSSQDPGRGYEQYF
TGCACCAGCAGCCAAGATCCGGGTAGAGGGTACGAGCAGTACTTC
>many|TRBV29-1|TRBJ1-1|-
CSAMNTEAFF
TGCAGCGCTATGAACACTGAAGCTTTCTTT
>-|TRBV11-2|TRBJ2-7|-
CASSDRGQRQYF
TGTGCCAGCAGCGACAGAGGTCAAAGGCAGTACTTC
>-|TRBV28|TRBJ1-2|-
CASSLGGASPYGYTF
TGTGCCAGCAGTTTAGGGGGCGCCTCCCCGTATGGCTACACCTTC
>-|TRBV11-2|TRBJ2-7|-
CASSPSGYEQYF
TGTGCCAGCAGCCCGAGCGGCTACGAGCAGTACTTC
>-|TRBV12-5|TRBJ1-1|-
CASAPWGGDTEAFF
TGTGCTAGTGCCCCCTGGGGAGGGGACACTGAAGCTTTCTTT
>few|TRBV25-1|TRBJ2-5|-
CASSELSGRETQYF
TGTGCCAGCAGTGAACTCTCGGGGCGGGAGACCCAGTACTTC
>-|TRBV7-9|TRBJ2-1|TRBD1
CASSSRDREFF
TGTGCCAGCAGCTCCAGGGACAGGGAGTTCTTC